The entry below describes one T cell receptor (beta chain). Antigen specificity is unknown. The germline CDR1 and CDR2 sequences are SQVTM and ANQGSEA. V was trimmed by 5 bases and J by 6 bases, leaving 22 bases between them. CDR3 length: 15 amino acids. This entry comes from a study of cytomegalovirus exposure and HLA in healthy donors. Regarding the study as a whole: Later analysis suggested most CMV-associated TCR beta chains were HLA-restricted. In the analysis, some V segments, TRBV6-2 and TRBV6-3 included, were excluded as indistinguishable. Immune exposure information available was restricted to CMV serostatus.

PCR used 60 Vbeta primers and 13 Jbeta primers. Clones were read by immunoSEQ multiplex PCR, and TCRdb kept only the in-frame ones, dropping some. The sample holds fewer than 200,000 clones, about 65% seen once. This sequence joins TRBV29-1 and TRBJ1-2; D is possibly TRBD1 (6 bases). The sequenced sample was PBMCs. The receptor was isolated from a young woman in good health and CMV-seropositive. The CDR3 reads CSVPAPGQLGHGYTF. The CDR3 DNA reads as TGCAGCGTTCCGGCTCCGGGACAACTTGGGCATGGCTACACCTTC.